This TCR beta chain came from a study of blood T cell repertoires in COVID-19. As for the study in general: Sites in the United States, Italy and Spain provided acute and convalescent COVID-19 samples. Sources were T cells, B-cell-depleted T cells, or PBMCs; the material itself was cDNA or gDNA.

Per germline, CDR1 SGDLS and CDR2 YYNGEE. This CDR3 comprises 14 residues. The junction had 4 bases not matched to a gene; V was cut back by 1 base and J by 6 bases. The Seattle patients joined while their infection was active and were tracked longitudinally afterward. Source study methods: Amplification of reference gene primers provided the estimated nucleated cell counts. Data came from immunoSEQ multiplex PCR; TCRdb stores just in-frame clones and leaves some out. That table supplies the V and J calls and clone size; D and trimming were determined from the DNA. The table records 200,000 to 250,000 clones, around 90% of them present only once.

This chain uses TRBV9 with TRBJ2-7, with 10 bases fitting TRBD2. The TCR originated in a man aged 25-45 years with COVID-19, enrolled during active disease. Material for sequencing was peripheral blood. In nucleotides, the CDR3 is TGTGCCAGCAGCGTAAGCCTAGCGGGGGTCGAGCAGTACTTC. Protein sequence: CASSVSLAGVEQYF. Combining the CDR3 with reference TRBV9 and TRBJ2-7 gives the whole variable domain DSGVTQTPKHLITATGQRVTLRCSPRSGDLSVYWYQQSLDQGLQFLIQYYNGEERAKGNILERFSAQQFPDLHSELNLSSLELGDSALYFCASSVSLAGVEQYFGPGTRLTVT.